These 30 T cell receptor beta chains were all obtained from the same sample, sequenced in a study of blood T cell repertoires in COVID-19. Only in-frame clones appear in the TCRdb table, and some are missing; sequencing was by immunoSEQ multiplex PCR. The data hold about 130,000 clones, with roughly 72% observed a single time. Sequencing was performed on peripheral blood. The source is a man aged 55-75 years with acute or convalescent COVID-19.

The rearrangement links TRBV29-1 to TRBJ1-1; a possible D gene is TRBD1 (6 bases). Germline V gene lookup returns CDR1 SQVTM and CDR2 ANQGSEA. The length of the CDR3 is 11 residues. Trimming cost V 4 bases and J 5 bases, with 8 bases left between them. CDR3 sequence reads: CSVGTVTEAFF. CDR3 nucleotide sequence: TGCAGCGTTGGGACAGTTACTGAAGCTTTCTTT.

This clone was detected a few times. The V call is TRBV3-1 (or the pseudogene TRBV3-2), the J call TRBJ1-2, with 11 bases that match TRBD1. In germline, CDR1 is LGHDT, CDR2 YNNKEL (reference sequence). The trim removed 5 bases at V and 0 bases at J, leaving 11 bases unmatched. CDR3 length: 18 residues. The CDR3 sequence is CASSFSWTGGSTNYGYTF. CDR3 nucleotides: TGTGCCAGCAGCTTTAGTTGGACAGGGGGCTCCACTAACTATGGCTACACCTTC.

The rearrangement uses TRBV27 and TRBJ2-7; maybe TRBD1 (6 bases). CDR1 and CDR2 (germline): MNHEY, SMNVEV (reference sequence). V lost 2 bases to trimming and J lost 2 bases, with 10 bases between them. CDR3 size: 14 residues. The CDR3 region is CASSLEAGAYEQYF. CDR3 coding DNA: TGTGCCAGCAGTTTAGAGGCAGGGGCCTACGAGCAGTACTTC.

Judged by abundance, this clone is medium-sized. V and J are TRBV5-1 and TRBJ1-2; 8 bases fit TRBD1. The CDR3 length is 13 residues. V lost 4 bases to trimming and J lost 5 bases; unmatched junction nucleotides: 4. Germline V gene lookup returns CDR1 SGHRS and CDR2 YFSETQ. CDR3 in DNA: TGCGCCAGCAGCCAGGGGGCTGGGTATGGCTACACCTTC. Residues: CASSQGAGYGYTF.

This clone was detected only once. The V gene is TRBV7-9, the J gene TRBJ2-6, with 7 bases fitting TRBD1. Trimming removed 5 bases from V and 1 base from J; junction bases left unmatched: 5. This CDR3 is 16 amino acids long. Germline CDR1 SEHNR, CDR2 FQNEAQ (reference sequence). The CDR3 loop is CASSGSGGSGANVLTF. The CDR3 DNA is TGTGCCAGCAGCGGATCAGGGGGTTCTGGGGCCAACGTCCTGACTTTC. Full variable domain (remainder filled in from reference TRBV7-9 and TRBJ2-6): DTGVSQNPRHKITKRGQNVTFRCDPISEHNRLYWYRQTLGQGPEFLTYFQNEAQLEKSRLLSDRFSAERPKGSFSTLEIQRTEQGDSAMYLCASSGSGGSGANVLTFGAGSRLTVL.

This chain connects TRBV29-1 to TRBJ1-2; the match to TRBD1 covers 9 bases. This CDR3 is 13 amino acids long. Unmatched junction bases numbered 8, after V lost 7 bases and J lost 5 bases. Germline CDR1 is SQVTM and CDR2 is ANQGSEA. In DNA, the CDR3 is TGCAGCGGGTTGAAGGGACAGGGTTATGGCTACACCTTC. It translates to CSGLKGQGYGYTF.

V is TRBV14 and J is TRBJ2-7; TRBD2 aligns across 8 bases. J gave up 3 bases and V 0 bases, and 10 bases lay outside the gene matches. The CDR3 loop spans 17 amino acids. Germline values: CDR1 SGHDN, CDR2 FVKESK. CDR3 DNA sequence: TGTGCCAGCAGCCAAGACCGCCTAGCGGGCAACAGCTACGAGCAGTACTTC. Protein: CASSQDRLAGNSYEQYF.

The CDR3 region is CASRRTGVGEQYF. In DNA, the CDR3 is TGTGCCAGCAGAAGAACAGGGGTCGGCGAGCAGTACTTC. The chain recombines TRBV2 with TRBJ2-7, with 7 bases matching TRBD1. The ends lost 6 bases at V and 6 bases at J; junction bases unmatched: 8. Germline V gives CDR1 SNHLY, CDR2 FYNNEI. CDR3 length equals 13 residues.

This clone was observed a few times. J is TRBJ2-7 and V is TRBV5-1; no clear D gene. The CDR3 covers 13 residues. Germline V gene lookup returns CDR1 SGHRS and CDR2 YFSETQ. The V gene lost 0 bases and the J gene lost 7 bases, with 11 bases spanning the gap. CDR3 in DNA: TGCGCCAGCAGCTTGGGCGTCATCCGGGAGCAGTACTTC. Residues: CASSLGVIREQYF.

The gene calls are TRBV7-9 and TRBJ1-1, with no clear D. Trimming shortened V by 3 bases and J by 1 base, and 9 bases separated the two germline ends. Germline values: CDR1 SEHNR, CDR2 FQNEAQ (reference sequence). There are 14 residues in the CDR3. CDR3 coding DNA: TGTGCCAGCAGCTTCAAATCCCAGAACACTGAAGCTTTCTTT. This translates into CASSFKSQNTEAFF.

The chain joins TRBV30 to TRBJ1-5; D remains unclear. V was clipped by 2 bases and J by 7 bases, with 12 bases between them. This CDR3 is built from 13 residues. The germline gives CDR1 GTSNPN, CDR2 SVGIG (reference sequence). The CDR3 DNA sequence: TGTGCCTGGAGTCACCGCGCGGAGCAGCCCCAGCATTTT. Translation gives CAWSHRAEQPQHF.

The V gene is TRBV3-1 (or the pseudogene TRBV3-2), the J gene TRBJ2-3; TRBD1 might be the D (5 bases). Per the germline V gene, CDR1 is LGHDT and CDR2 is YNNKEL (reference sequence). The CDR3 is made up of 15 amino acids. Between the trimmed V and J ends, which lost 4 bases and 3 bases, there was a span of 14 bases. The CDR3 loop is CASSPRQRVTDTQYF. The CDR3 region has the DNA TGTGCCAGCAGCCCGAGACAGCGTGTGACAGATACGCAGTATTTT.

V usage is TRBV6-1 and J usage is TRBJ1-2; D remains unclear. This CDR3 has 14 residues. The germline V gene encodes CDR1 MNHNS and CDR2 SASEGT. Trimming pared 3 bases from V and 0 bases from J, leaving 8 bases between. The chain's CDR3 is CASSESEANYGYTF. For the CDR3, the DNA is TGTGCCAGCAGTGAGTCCGAGGCTAACTATGGCTACACCTTC.

This sequence joins TRBV7-9 and TRBJ1-1, with a tentative D call TRBD1 (5 bases). The V end was cut by 5 bases, the J end by 4 bases, with 17 bases between. CDR3 length: 15 residues. Looked up from germline, CDR1 is SEHNR and CDR2 is FQNEAQ (reference sequence). The CDR3 loop is CASSPYGGTVTEAFF. CDR3 nucleotides: TGTGCCAGCAGCCCATACGGGGGTACGGTCACTGAAGCTTTCTTT. Variable domain in full (rest from reference TRBV7-9 and TRBJ1-1): DTGVSQNPRHKITKRGQNVTFRCDPISEHNRLYWYRQTLGQGPEFLTYFQNEAQLEKSRLLSDRFSAERPKGSFSTLEIQRTEQGDSAMYLCASSPYGGTVTEAFFGQGTRLTVV.

This chain connects TRBV19 to TRBJ2-2; perhaps TRBD2 as D (7 bases). CDR1 is LNHDA, CDR2 SQIVND, per germline (reference sequence). Trimming removed 0 bases from V and 5 bases from J, with 22 bases in between. CDR3 size: 19 residues. The CDR3 nucleotides read TGTGCCAGTAGTATAGAGTATGTGTTATCGGGGGGCCGTACCGGGGAGCTGTTTTTT. Amino acids: CASSIEYVLSGGRTGELFF.

The rearrangement uses TRBV4-1 and TRBJ2-3, with 15 bases fitting TRBD2. Trimming removed 6 bases from V and 5 bases from J; junction bases left unmatched: 9. CDR3 length: 17 amino acids. The germline CDR1 and CDR2 sequences are MGHRA and YSYEKL. The CDR3 region is CASRPPGLAGGRDTQYF. The CDR3 DNA is TGCGCCAGCAGGCCCCCGGGACTAGCGGGAGGAAGAGATACGCAGTATTTT.

As regards this clone: In the same sample, other DNA sequences code for this CDR3. The chain has TRBV18 and TRBJ2-7; D is possibly TRBD2 (5 bases). The CDR3 extends over 14 amino acids. Germline loops: CDR1 KGHSH, CDR2 LQKENI. V lost 2 bases and J lost 0, with 8 bases in between. In DNA form, the CDR3 reads TGTGCCAGCTCACCAAGACGGGACTCCTACGAGCAGTACTTC. Translating it yields CASSPRRDSYEQYF.

In its sample, this clone was seen a few times. The chain recombines TRBV29-1 with TRBJ1-3; 9 nucleotides match TRBD1. With V trimmed by 8 bases and J by 3 bases, 11 bases remained unmatched. CDR1 and CDR2 from the germline V gene are SQVTM and ANQGSEA. The CDR3 length is 15 residues. The CDR3 spells CSYSMGTGLGNTIYF. The CDR3 nucleotides are TGCAGCTATTCTATGGGGACAGGGCTTGGAAACACCATATATTTT.

This clone was recorded only once. The chain employs TRBV12-3 or TRBV12-4 and TRBJ1-2, with TRBD1 as a possible D gene (6 bases). CDR3 size: 13 residues. V was trimmed by 4 bases and J by 3 bases, leaving 9 bases between them. In DNA, the CDR3 is TGTGCCAGCAGTTACAGGGATGACTATGGCTACACCTTC. It codes for CASSYRDDYGYTF.

The chain has TRBV7-2 and TRBJ2-3; D call uncertain. Germline values: CDR1 SGHTA, CDR2 FQGNSA. The V end lost 4 bases, the J end lost 2 bases, and 10 bases lay between the germline ends. The CDR3 totals 14 residues. The CDR3 DNA reads TGTGCCAGCAGCTCCCAGCGATTCACAGATACGCAGTATTTT. Translation gives CASSSQRFTDTQYF. Supplemented by reference TRBV7-2 and TRBJ2-3, the full variable domain reads GAGVSQSPSNKVTEKGKDVELRCDPISGHTALYWYRQSLGQGLEFLIYFQGNSAPDKSGLPSDRFSAERTGGSVSTLTIQRTQQEDSAVYLCASSSQRFTDTQYFGPGTRLTVL.

The rearrangement joins TRBV6-1 to TRBJ2-2, with 9 nucleotides matching TRBD1. Germline V gene data show CDR1 as MNHNS and CDR2 as SASEGT. V shed 6 bases, J shed 2 bases, and the junction held 1 base outside the gene matches. The CDR3 is made up of 14 amino acids. The CDR3 protein is CASRQGANTGELFF. The CDR3, as DNA: TGTGCCAGCAGACAGGGGGCTAACACCGGGGAGCTGTTTTTT.

The chain carries TRBV28 and TRBJ1-2; TRBD1 might be the D (5 bases). V was pared by 4 bases and J by 2 bases, with 14 bases between. The CDR3 loop spans 15 amino acids. Germline V gene data show CDR1 as MDHEN and CDR2 as SYDVKM. The CDR3 bases are TGTGCCAGCAGTTCACCTCAACCAGGGAACTATGGCTACACCTTC. Translating gives CASSSPQPGNYGYTF.

The chain recombines TRBV11-2 with TRBJ2-5; possibly TRBD1 for D (6 bases). The CDR3 covers 14 residues. From germline, CDR1 is SGHAT and CDR2 FQNNGV. V lost 5 bases to trimming and J lost 2 bases, with 12 bases between them. The CDR3 sequence: CASSLRTAQETQYF. The CDR3 nucleotides read TGTGCCAGCAGCCTACGGACAGCTCAAGAGACCCAGTACTTC. Full variable domain (outside the CDR3, taken from reference TRBV11-2 and TRBJ2-5): EAGVAQSPRYKIIEKRQSVAFWCNPISGHATLYWYQQILGQGPKLLIQFQNNGVVDDSQLPKDRFSAERLKGVDSTLKIQPAKLEDSAVYLCASSLRTAQETQYFGPGTRLLVL.

The V and J genes are TRBV19 and TRBJ1-1, with 7 bases aligning to TRBD1. The CDR3 consists of 16 residues. V lost 3 bases, J lost 1 base, and 8 bases stayed unmatched. Germline V CDR1 and CDR2: LNHDA, SQIVND (reference sequence). The CDR3 region is CASSILNRGGNTEAFF. As DNA, the CDR3 is TGTGCCAGTAGTATCCTGAACAGGGGAGGGAACACTGAAGCTTTCTTT.

This clone was seen more than once but under ten times. The chain couples TRBV5-1 to TRBJ1-3; no firm D call. The CDR3 loop spans 15 amino acids. In germline, CDR1 is SGHRS, CDR2 YFSETQ. Trimming cost V 1 base and J 2 bases, with 10 bases left between them. The CDR3 DNA follows: TGCGCCAGCAGCTTGTCGCCAACTGCTGGAAACACCATATATTTT. It translates to CASSLSPTAGNTIYF. The whole variable domain, filled in from reference TRBV5-1 and TRBJ1-3, reads KAGVTQTPRYLIKTRGQQVTLSCSPISGHRSVSWYQQTPGQGLQFLFEYFSETQRNKGNFPGRFSGRQFSNSRSEMNVSTLELGDSALYLCASSLSPTAGNTIYFGEGSWLTVV.

This clone was observed a handful of times. The genes are TRBV11-2 and TRBJ1-4; D might be TRBD1 (6 bases). The germline V gene has CDR1 SGHAT and CDR2 FQNNGV. V lost 7 bases, J lost 11 bases, and 14 bases lay in between. The CDR3 contains 12 residues. CDR3 bases: TGTGCCAGCACCCTGGCTCAGGGGAAACTGTTTTTT. Residues: CASTLAQGKLFF.

The V and J genes are TRBV7-9 and TRBJ2-2, with D possibly matching TRBD2 (5 bases). Germline values: CDR1 SEHNR, CDR2 FQNEAQ (reference sequence). V lost 6 bases, J lost 4 bases, and 12 bases lay in between. CDR3 length: 14 residues. This chain's CDR3 is CASRNGAGTGELFF. CDR3 DNA: TGTGCCAGCAGGAACGGCGCGGGCACCGGGGAGCTGTTTTTT.

The genes are TRBV5-5 and TRBJ1-5; the D gene is possibly TRBD1 (6 bases). Germline V gene data show CDR1 as SGHKS and CDR2 as YYEKEE (reference sequence). The CDR3 consists of 15 residues. Trimming removed 4 bases from V and 4 bases from J, with 15 bases in between. Written as DNA, the CDR3 is TGTGCCAGCAGCCTAGGGGGAGTGGGGAATCAGCCCCAGCATTTT. Residues: CASSLGGVGNQPQHF.

V and J are TRBV7-2 and TRBJ2-1, with 7 bases identical to TRBD2. The J segment lost 7 bases and the V segment lost 5 bases, leaving 8 bases of the junction unmatched. The V gene's germline CDR1 is SGHTA and CDR2 FQGNSA. The CDR3 covers 14 residues. In DNA form, the CDR3 reads TGTGCCAGCAGCCCTGGGGACTATTCTAATGAGCAGTTCTTC. Translating gives CASSPGDYSNEQFF.

V usage is TRBV6-5 and J usage is TRBJ2-7; 9 positions agree with TRBD2. The V and J ends lost 4 bases and 3 bases, in that order; junction bases with no gene match: 7. Germline values: CDR1 MNHEY, CDR2 SVGAGI. The length of the CDR3 is 15 residues. The CDR3 DNA reads as TGTGCCAGCAGTTTAAAGCGGGGGGCATACTACGAGCAGTACTTC. This encodes CASSLKRGAYYEQYF.